The 32 T cell receptor beta chains below all came from one sample that was sequenced in a study of radiation and T cells in renal cell carcinoma. The sample's time point: baseline pretreatment blood. Treatment of the sample: 15 Gy SBRT to primary tumor, nephrectomy 4 weeks later. Method: immunoSEQ multiplex PCR; TCRdb's copy keeps in-frame clones and lacks some. The repertoire holds about 130,000 clones, with approximately 82% as singletons. This specimen was blood, taken from a patient whose treatment included radiotherapy and nephrectomy. The source is a woman between 55 and 75 years old with renal cell carcinoma.

The CDR3 here is CASSRTGENTEAFF. DNA of the CDR3: TGTGCCAGCAGCCGGACAGGGGAGAACACTGAAGCTTTCTTT. The chain is built from TRBV11-2 and TRBJ1-1, with 9 nucleotides matching TRBD1. Germline CDR1 SGHAT, CDR2 FQNNGV. The CDR3 spans 14 residues. V trimming: 5 bases; J trimming: 1 base; junction bases outside the gene matches: 2.

The chain carries TRBV7-9 and TRBJ2-1, with a weak D call TRBD1 (6 bases). Deletions cut 10 bases from V and 2 bases from J, with 9 bases between. The CDR3 sequence is 12 residues long. Germline lookup yields CDR1 SEHNR and CDR2 FQNEAQ (reference sequence). Written as DNA, the CDR3 is TGTGCCAAAGGGGACACCTACAATGAGCAGTTCTTC. Its protein is CAKGDTYNEQFF. Supplemented by reference TRBV7-9 and TRBJ2-1, the full variable domain reads DTGVSQNPRHKITKRGQNVTFRCDPISEHNRLYWYRQTLGQGPEFLTYFQNEAQLEKSRLLSDRFSAERPKGSFSTLEIQRTEQGDSAMYLCAKGDTYNEQFFGPGTRLTVL.

The chain employs TRBV10-1 and TRBJ2-1; weak D call: TRBD2 (7 bases). Germline loops: CDR1 WNHNN, CDR2 SYGVQD (reference sequence). Trimming pared 0 bases from V and 8 bases from J, leaving 20 bases between. This CDR3 comprises 17 residues. CDR3 in DNA: TGCGCCAGCAGTGAGTCGAGGGGGGGGGCGAGAAGGGATGAGCAGTTCTTC. As protein: CASSESRGGARRDEQFF.

The chain is built from TRBV9 and TRBJ2-1, with D possibly being TRBD1 (5 bases). Per the germline V gene, CDR1 is SGDLS and CDR2 is YYNGEE. With 0 bases removed from V and 6 bases from J, the gap between germline ends came to 19 bases. This CDR3 has 17 residues. CDR3 sequence (DNA): TGTGCCAGCAGCGTAGTGCAGGGTGGACACAGACTCAATGAGCAGTTCTTC. Translated, it gives CASSVVQGGHRLNEQFF. The variable domain in full, completed from reference TRBV9 and TRBJ2-1, reads DSGVTQTPKHLITATGQRVTLRCSPRSGDLSVYWYQQSLDQGLQFLIQYYNGEERAKGNILERFSAQQFPDLHSELNLSSLELGDSALYFCASSVVQGGHRLNEQFFGPGTRLTVL.

The rearrangement uses TRBV27 and TRBJ2-7; 11 bases line up with TRBD1. The CDR3 covers 16 residues. After removal of 2 bases from V and 0 bases from J, the junction contained 3 bases not matched to a gene. Looked up from germline, CDR1 is MNHEY and CDR2 is SMNVEV (reference sequence). The CDR3 DNA sequence: TGTGCCAGCAGTTTAAATGGACAGGGGGCCTCCTACGAGCAGTACTTC. Protein sequence: CASSLNGQGASYEQYF.

The chain recombines TRBV6-1 with TRBJ2-7; 11 bases line up with TRBD2. J gave up 5 bases and V 4 bases, and 7 bases lay outside the gene matches. Germline V CDR1 and CDR2: MNHNS, SASEGT. The CDR3 is 15 residues long. CDR3 bases: TGTGCCAGCAGTGCATTTAGCGGGAGGGGGGACGAGCAGTACTTC. This translates into CASSAFSGRGDEQYF.

The V call is TRBV19, the J call TRBJ1-5; D is possibly TRBD1 (5 bases). Per germline, CDR1 LNHDA and CDR2 SQIVND (reference sequence). Trimming took 5 bases from V and 3 from J, leaving 8 bases between them. The CDR3 spans 13 residues. The CDR3 reads CASSAGVNQPQHF. DNA of the CDR3: TGTGCCAGTAGTGCGGGGGTCAATCAGCCCCAGCATTTT.

The chain combines TRBV5-5 with TRBJ1-2; possible D gene TRBD1, 5 bases. This CDR3 spans 14 amino acids. V lost 4 bases and J lost 4, with 14 bases in between. Germline CDR1 and CDR2: SGHKS and YYEKEE (reference sequence). The DNA of the CDR3 is TGTGCCAGCAGCCGCGACGGGACGGTCTATGGCTACACCTTC. This sequence encodes CASSRDGTVYGYTF.

CDR3 loop: CASSTLDRSYEQYF. The CDR3 DNA is TGTGCCAGCAGTACCCTGGACAGATCCTACGAGCAGTACTTC. V and J are TRBV28 and TRBJ2-7, with D perhaps TRBD1 (6 bases). Per germline, CDR1 MDHEN and CDR2 SYDVKM. Trimming pared 5 bases from V and 1 base from J, leaving 12 bases between. The CDR3 consists of 14 residues.

V is TRBV27 and J is TRBJ2-1, with D possibly TRBD1 on 6 matching bases. Germline CDR1 and CDR2: MNHEY and SMNVEV (reference sequence). The CDR3 consists of 15 residues. Trimming left V 4 bases short and J 7 bases short, with 17 bases between. CDR3: CASSSRGGSLNEQFF. In DNA, the CDR3 is TGTGCCAGCAGTTCGCGAGGGGGAAGCTTGAATGAGCAGTTCTTC.

V and J are TRBV28 and TRBJ2-5; 10 positions agree with TRBD1. Germline-derived CDR1 and CDR2 are MDHEN and SYDVKM. The CDR3 has 16 residues. Trimming took 5 bases from V and 2 from J; bases not matched to a gene: 8. In nucleotides, the CDR3 is TGTGCCAGCAGTCCCCGGGAGGGACAGGGGCAAGAGACCCAGTACTTC. Encoded protein: CASSPREGQGQETQYF.

V is TRBV6-4 and J is TRBJ2-2; D ambiguous. The CDR3 has 14 amino acids. V was trimmed by 2 bases and J by 6 bases, leaving 10 bases between them. Germline values: CDR1 MRHNA, CDR2 SNTAGT. The chain's CDR3 is CASSDGNNAGELFF. The CDR3 coding sequence is TGTGCCAGCAGTGACGGGAATAACGCCGGGGAGCTGTTTTTT.

In this sample, this clone turned up once. The chain links TRBV6-6 to TRBJ2-3; 7 bases align to TRBD2. This CDR3 has 14 residues. V trimming: 6 bases; J trimming: 3 bases; junction bases outside the gene matches: 6. CDR1 and CDR2 (germline): MNHNY, SVGAGI (reference sequence). This chain's CDR3 is CASSLRLATDTQYF. CDR3 bases: TGTGCCAGCAGCCTACGACTAGCAACAGATACGCAGTATTTT.

The chain is built from TRBV29-1 and TRBJ2-1; D is uncertain. V lost 2 bases to trimming and J lost 2 bases, with 1 base between them. The CDR3 has 11 residues. Germline V gene sequence: CDR1 SQVTM, CDR2 ANQGSEA. CDR3 sequence (DNA): TGCAGCGTTGAAACCTACAATGAGCAGTTCTTC. The encoded protein is CSVETYNEQFF.

This clone has only a few counts. The chain recombines TRBV6-1 with TRBJ1-4; D is ambiguous. CDR3 length: 13 residues. The V gene's germline CDR1 is MNHNS and CDR2 SASEGT. The V end lost 0 bases, the J end lost 12 bases, and 11 bases lay between the germline ends. CDR3 amino acids: CASSEARTLELFF. The CDR3 DNA is TGTGCCAGCAGTGAAGCGCGGACCTTGGAACTGTTTTTT.

The J gene is TRBJ1-4, the V gene TRBV5-4; 7 bases are shared with TRBD1. Germline lookup yields CDR1 SGHNT and CDR2 YYREEE (reference sequence). This CDR3 is built from 14 residues. The junction had 6 bases not matched to a gene; V was cut back by 3 bases and J by 7 bases. The CDR3 loop reads CASSYGTAGEKLFF. The CDR3 DNA sequence: TGTGCCAGCAGCTATGGGACAGCCGGTGAAAAACTGTTTTTT.

V and J are TRBV27 and TRBJ2-1; D is ambiguous. V was trimmed by 8 bases and J by 5 bases, leaving 13 bases between them. CDR1 and CDR2 from the germline V gene are MNHEY and SMNVEV (reference sequence). The CDR3 spans 13 residues. This CDR3 is CASGWVGDNEQFF. CDR3 sequence (DNA): TGTGCCAGCGGTTGGGTAGGAGACAATGAGCAGTTCTTC.

This chain links TRBV18 with TRBJ2-1, with 8 bases aligning to TRBD2. The CDR3 sequence is 14 residues long. V was clipped by 7 bases and J by 9 bases; unmatched bases: 11. Germline CDR1 is KGHSH and CDR2 is LQKENI. The CDR3: CASFSGTRLPEQFF. For the CDR3, the DNA is TGTGCCAGCTTCTCCGGGACTAGGTTGCCTGAGCAGTTCTTC.

The chain has TRBV6-1 and TRBJ1-4; maybe TRBD1 (6 bases). The V gene's germline CDR1 is MNHNS and CDR2 SASEGT. V lost 2 bases, J lost 8 bases, and 12 bases lay in between. The CDR3 is 14 amino acids. The CDR3 sequence is CASSEWGPGEKLFF. CDR3 sequence (DNA): TGTGCCAGCAGTGAATGGGGGCCAGGGGAAAAACTGTTTTTT.

This chain uses TRBV14 with TRBJ2-7; the D call may be TRBD1 or TRBD2 (5 bases each). The V and J ends lost 3 bases and 6 bases respectively, with 9 bases between them. In germline, CDR1 is SGHDN, CDR2 FVKESK. CDR3 length: 12 residues. The CDR3 region is CASSQGPAEQYF. The DNA for the CDR3 is TGTGCCAGCAGCCAGGGACCCGCCGAGCAGTACTTC.

V gene TRBV29-1 combines with J gene TRBJ2-7; D is unresolved. Germline loops: CDR1 SQVTM, CDR2 ANQGSEA. The V end was cut by 1 base, the J end by 1 base, with 14 bases between. This CDR3 is 15 amino acids long. DNA for the CDR3: TGCAGCGTTGAAGTCGCCAAATCCCCATCCTACGAGCAGTACTTC. Its translation is CSVEVAKSPSYEQYF.

The chain recombines TRBV2 with TRBJ2-5; TRBD1 agrees at 7 bases. Looked up from germline, CDR1 is SNHLY and CDR2 is FYNNEI. V gave up 6 bases and J gave up 4 bases; unmatched junction bases: 11. This CDR3 is built from 15 residues. The CDR3 sequence: CASRDAGGWRETQYF. CDR3 nucleotide sequence: TGTGCCAGCAGAGACGCAGGGGGTTGGAGAGAGACCCAGTACTTC.

V gene TRBV11-2 combines with J gene TRBJ1-2, with D unresolved. The CDR3 runs 16 residues. With 0 bases removed from V and 4 bases from J, the gap between germline ends came to 15 bases. Germline values: CDR1 SGHAT, CDR2 FQNNGV. The CDR3 DNA reads TGTGCCAGCAGCTTAGAGGCCTCGGCGAGAGGCTATGGCTACACCTTC. Amino acid sequence: CASSLEASARGYGYTF.

The rearrangement uses TRBV7-6 and TRBJ2-3; TRBD1 or TRBD2 may be the D gene (7 bases each). The CDR3 extends over 16 amino acids. With 2 bases removed from V and 2 bases from J, the gap between germline ends came to 14 bases. Germline CDR1 reads SGHVS; CDR2 reads FNYEAQ. CDR3 nucleotides: TGTGCCAGCAGCTTACAGGGGGGGCCGACCACAGATACGCAGTATTTT. Protein product: CASSLQGGPTTDTQYF.

V gene TRBV7-3 combines with J gene TRBJ2-3, with D maybe TRBD2 (5 bases). Trimming shortened V by 4 bases and J by 0 bases, and 11 bases separated the two germline ends. CDR1 SGHTA and CDR2 FQGTGA come from the germline V gene. This CDR3 spans 15 amino acids. The CDR3 DNA sequence: TGTGCCAGCAGCTGGGCCGGGGAGAGCACAGATACGCAGTATTTT. Translating gives CASSWAGESTDTQYF.

The chain uses TRBV7-3 and TRBJ2-7, with 8 bases identical to TRBD1. CDR3 length: 15 amino acids. CDR1 is SGHTA, CDR2 FQGTGA, per germline. V lost 5 bases, J lost 3 bases, and 9 bases stayed unmatched. CDR3 DNA: TGTGCCAGCAGCCCACAGGGGGGAGTTCGCTACGAGCAGTACTTC. Its translation is CASSPQGGVRYEQYF.

J is TRBJ2-3 and V is TRBV4-2, with 7 bases that match TRBD2. Germline loops: CDR1 LGHNA, CDR2 YNFKEQ. This CDR3 has 16 amino acids. V was clipped by 4 bases and J by 1 base; unmatched bases: 8. DNA of the CDR3: TGTGCCAGCAGCCCCCTGACTAGCCGGGGCACAGATACGCAGTATTTT. It is translated as CASSPLTSRGTDTQYF.

The CDR3 reads CASSITGTSGAGELFF. In nucleotides, the CDR3 is TGTGCCAGTAGTATAACCGGGACTAGCGGCGCCGGGGAGCTGTTTTTT. The J gene is TRBJ2-2, the V gene TRBV19, with 11 bases lining up with TRBD2. J was trimmed by 6 bases and V by 2 bases; bases with no gene match: 5. The CDR3 has 16 amino acids. Looked up from germline, CDR1 is LNHDA and CDR2 is SQIVND (reference sequence).

The chain is built from TRBV30 and TRBJ1-2; D is possibly TRBD1 (5 bases). V was trimmed by 0 bases and J by 7 bases, leaving 15 bases between them. Germline CDR1 GTSNPN, CDR2 SVGIG (reference sequence). The CDR3 is 14 amino acids. The CDR3 region is CAWSVPYQGSGYTF. As DNA, the CDR3 is TGTGCCTGGAGTGTTCCCTATCAGGGTTCTGGCTACACCTTC. Filled out from reference TRBV30 and TRBJ1-2, the complete variable domain reads SQTIHQWPATLVQPVGSPLSLECTVEGTSNPNLYWYRQAAGRGLQLLFYSVGIGQISSEVPQNLSASRPQDRQFILSSKKLLLSDSGFYLCAWSVPYQGSGYTFGSGTRLTVV.

This chain connects TRBV5-1 to TRBJ2-5; 8 nucleotides line up with TRBD1. Germline values: CDR1 SGHRS, CDR2 YFSETQ. This CDR3 is built from 15 residues. The junction had 6 bases not matched to a gene; V was cut back by 0 bases and J by 5 bases. Written as DNA, the CDR3 is TGCGCCAGCAGCTTGGCCGCAACAGGGGGGGAGACCCAGTACTTC. Protein: CASSLAATGGETQYF.

The V and J genes are TRBV5-6 and TRBJ1-1; D call uncertain. Trimming removed 0 bases from V and 1 base from J, with 4 bases in between. This CDR3 spans 13 amino acids. CDR1 and CDR2 from the germline V gene are SGHDT and YYEEEE. The CDR3 reads CASSLDRNTEAFF. CDR3 sequence (DNA): TGTGCCAGCAGCTTGGACCGGAACACTGAAGCTTTCTTT.

The CDR3: CASSLGRPGDTIYF. CDR3 nucleotide sequence: TGTGCCAGCAGTTTGGGTCGCCCCGGGGACACCATATATTTT. V gene TRBV28 combines with J gene TRBJ1-3; no clear D. Germline lookup yields CDR1 MDHEN and CDR2 SYDVKM. The germline V and J ends were trimmed by 3 bases and 8 bases, with 14 bases remaining between them. The CDR3 has 14 residues.